This entry is about one TCR beta chain. The table lists this clonotype with a few counts. Its cognate antigen has yet to be identified. Base qualities were left out, and no much larger clone turns up one base away. This specimen belongs to a study of identical twins (dated by TCRdb to the mid-2010s). Regarding the complete study: To test whether fetal clonotypes persist, this study deep-sequenced TCR alpha and beta repertoires from monozygotic twins, from unrelated adults of various ages, and from cord blood. Replicate twin experiments were performed at different times using different library preparation protocols to rule out contamination.

On the study overall, not on this receptor specifically: Out-of-frame TCR alpha sharing in monozygotic twins was systematically underestimated by recombination models, whereas sharing between unrelated individuals was in agreement with the recombination models. Compared with coincidental sharing between unrelated individuals, out-of-frame TCR alpha sequences shared between twins showed an excess of sequences with low generation probability. The excess sharing between twins in beta out-of-frame sequences was weaker because fewer shared sequences reduced the signal-to-noise ratio. Conclusions relied on cross-sectional statistical analysis, since the same donors could not be followed over many years. Zero-insertion analyses could be partly confounded by invariant T cells such as MAIT and iNKT, though diverse VJ usage argued against such confounding for most clonotypes. Abundant cord blood beta clonotypes carried fewer insertions; young adult naive repertoires showed a weaker similar trend, while memory repertoires showed none.

The protocol used for the library was 5' RACE. Data came from an Illumina HiSeq 2000. Template switching introduced a universal primer binding site; the final cDNA contained a unique molecular identifier, enabling accurate counting of TCR cDNA molecules. Specific primers in the conserved constant-segment region were used to synthesize first-strand cDNA for TCR alpha and beta chains. Each cDNA library was double barcoded, with a SMART-Mk sample barcode plus Illumina barcodes, to control for contamination. TruSeq adapter sequences and Illumina sample barcodes were added in two successive PCR steps. The Illumina HiSeq platform was used with custom primers to sequence TCR alpha and beta cDNA libraries. Concerning the study's data processing: Unique molecular identifiers were extracted from raw reads with MiGEC, and CDR3 positions were determined with MiXCR. Recombination models were inferred per individual with the repgenHMM and IGoR tools using an EM algorithm. Shared clonotype analysis was performed with the tcR package in R, normalizing sharing by the product of cloneset sizes. To study raw recombination free of thymic and clonal selection effects, out-of-frame nonproductive sequences were analyzed. In TCRdb, the public reads were trimmed at Q25 with fastp and aligned with MiXCR, with productive beta chains retained. All rows with the same CDR3 protein become a single entry with the most common DNA and genes. None of the V and J calls come from the authors' own analysis; TCRdb made them. For this sample there are hundreds of thousands of distinct CDR3 sequences; about 20% appear just once. Around 12% of the sample lies in the top ten.

Every donor in the study was a healthy Caucasian. The twin cohort comprised three pairs of female monozygotic twins, all aged about 18 to 30 years. The RNA used for TCR libraries was isolated from peripheral blood mononuclear cells. Spanning cysteine to phenylalanine, the CDR3 consists of 16 amino acids. Only CDR3 DNA is held: 48 bases, read in frame from base 1. The junction shows trimming of 5 bases on V and 2 bases on J, and the gene matches do not reach 5 bases of it. The sample also formed part of further work on T cells expressing NK-cell markers. The other study reports the following: Three sorted T-cell subsets (CD3+CD56+NKG2C+, CD3+CD56+NKG2C- and CD3+CD56-NKG2C+) from eight donors had their TCR beta-chain repertoires profiled. Of the eight sequenced donors, seven were found to be HCMV-seropositive and one was found to be HCMV-seronegative. In several experiments an anti-gammadeltaTCR antibody was added to restrict sorting to alphabetaTCR-expressing T cells. In 6 or 7 donors, the dominant CD3+CD56+NKG2C+ clonotypes ranked among the top 10 CD8+ clonotypes, making up roughly 1.0-7.0% of CD8+ T cells. Those dominant clonotypes were again the most abundant among CD3+CD56-NKG2C+ cells in a few donors, at about 28.3-60.1%. It remained unclear whether the expanded NKG2C-expressing T cell clones were specific for HCMV antigens. The study sequenced eight donors, all healthy volunteers chosen at random: three men and five women. HCMV-specific IgG was detected in serum with a commercial ELISA kit to determine HCMV serostatus. For about six donors, unsorted PBMC were also used to sequence bulk peripheral blood T-cell repertoires. Reads were demultiplexed and grouped by UMI with MIGEC, and clonotypes were assembled and quantified with MiTCR. Only TCR cDNA sequences supported by at least two reads were kept to exclude erroneous sequences. The tcR package was used for downstream repertoire analysis, and clonotypes were matched across fractions by CDR3 nucleotide sequence plus V segment. VDJmatch was used to annotate antigen specificity against VDJdb, with one amino acid substitution in CDR3 permitted.

The sample comprised PBMCs. This TCR derives from a woman aged 18-35 years in good health. This receptor chain uses TRBV12-3 or TRBV12-4 and TRBJ2-3; a stretch of 12 junction bases matches TRBD2. CDR3 protein: CASSPGLAGYTDTQYF. The nucleotide sequence reads TGTGCCAGCAGTCCGGGACTAGCGGGCTACACAGATACGCAGTATTTT.